This T cell receptor beta chain was found in a study of vaccination and CD4 T cells after COVID-19 (dated by TCRdb to between 2021 and 2024). With respect to the entire study: Every convalescent patient had a positive nasal swab PCR test for SARS-CoV-2, with mild disease in roughly 10 patients and severe disease in one. Post-COVID blood samples were collected from convalescent patients a median of around 96 days after diagnosis, with a range of roughly 35 to 161 days. In around 10 COVID-19 convalescent patients and a handful of infection-naive healthy vaccine recipients, researchers compared the spike-specific CD4+ TCR repertoire from before mRNA vaccination with the repertoire from after. For stimulating the cultures, overlapping spike peptide pools were used, derived from SARS-CoV-2 as well as from the common cold coronaviruses HCoV-NL63, HCoV-OC43 and HCoV-229E. Two doses of either the Pfizer-BioNTech BNT162b2 vaccine (n=8) or the Moderna mRNA-1273 vaccine (n=2) were administered to participants. Post-vaccine blood samples were taken a median of approximately 76 days after the second vaccine dose, with a range of about 13 to 250 days. Six males and four females were included in the convalescent cohort, with two Hispanic individuals, seven Caucasians, two Asians and one multiracial person represented. Control cultures received a CEFX viral epitope pool as the positive control, an HIV-1 Nef peptide pool as the negative control, or no peptide.

Receptor libraries were prepared by PCR. DNA from cultured CD4+ T cells was subjected to TCR sequencing with the Oncomine TCR Beta short-read assay at the Johns Hopkins FTIC core. The QIAamp micro DNA kit was used to extract genomic DNA from the cultured CD4+ T cells. Oncomine TCR Beta libraries from cultured CD4+ T cells were pooled with unique dual indexes and sequenced on an Illumina iSeq 100. Turning to the authors' computational methods: Non-productive sequences were removed, and CDR3s not starting with C, not ending with F or W, or shorter than 7 amino acids were discarded. The MANAFEST web application was used to identify antigen-specific clonotypes by comparing peptide-stimulated wells against reference wells and other culture wells. To be called positive, a clone needed an FDR below 0.05, an odds ratio above 5, and a productive frequency above 0.1% in at least two of three replicate wells. A clonotype was classed as cross-reactive if the clonotype showed significant expansion both in SARS-CoV-2 spike wells and in at least one common cold coronavirus spike condition. Similarity between CDR3 sequences was evaluated in R version 3.6.1 using Levenshtein distances (stringdist) and unrooted phylogenetic trees (ape). Using fastp trimming at Q25 and MiXCR clonotype assembly, TCRdb reanalyzed the public sequencing data and kept in-frame beta chains. A single entry per CDR3 protein holds the most common genes and DNA from its merged rows. The authors' filters were not applied to this entry. The table for this sample lists about 16,000 distinct CDR3 sequences; 56% of them were counted only once. The leading ten clones occupy 6.5% to 8.5% of the sample.

What the research found in general, with its limitations: The median number of SARS-CoV-2-reactive clonotypes rose from fewer than 25 after infection to roughly 38 after vaccination, but the change was not significant. Among convalescent patients, a median around 83% of the SARS-CoV-2-reactive clones seen after vaccination appeared only after vaccination, which suggests priming specific to the vaccine. The number of convalescent patients in the study was relatively small, and the study did not examine early timepoints following natural infection. In convalescent patients, nearly all vaccine-specific clones (304 of 307) were found to be mono-reactive for SARS-CoV-2 spike rather than cross-reactive with common cold coronaviruses.

What this sample's treatment or condition label stands for: approximately nine-day PBMC culture with coronavirus spike peptide pools or control peptides (ViraFEST assay). The ViraFEST assay, used in the study, expanded antigen-specific T cells with peptide pools and then identified the expanded clonotypes through TCR sequencing. The convalescent patients' positive SARS-CoV-2 PCR tests were from March to December 2020, which was before the Alpha, Beta and Delta variants emerged in the United States. Each well held two million PBMCs cultured with approximately 10 ug/ml peptide pools in IMDM containing roughly 5% human AB serum and roughly 9 IU/ml IL-2. On days 3 and 7, half of the culture medium was replaced with fresh IL-2-containing medium. Once the cells had been in culture for ten to eleven days, the EasySep CD4+ T cell isolation kit was used to isolate CD4+ T cells by negative selection. Ficoll-Paque Plus gradient centrifugation was used to isolate PBMCs from whole blood, and the isolated PBMCs were then either used fresh or cryopreserved at -140C. In general, triplicate wells were set up for every culture condition.

Comments on this clonotype: Its binding antigen is unknown. No base qualities exist here, and no much larger clone lies one base off it.

This TCR came from a human donor who had recovered from COVID-19. Sequencing was performed on CD4+ T cells from blood, cultured in vitro.

In nucleotide form, the sequence is TGCAGTGCTATACAGGGCTCCAGCTCCTACGAGCAGTACTTC. Its translation is CSAIQGSSSYEQYF. In this chain, TRBV20-1 is recombined with TRBJ2-7; TRBD1 is perhaps the D gene, given 6 matching bases. Relative to germline, V is 4 bases shorter and J is 0 bases shorter, with 13 bases between their ends. The CDR3, from cysteine to phenylalanine, totals 14 residues. The sequence is cut down to CDR3 DNA, 42 bases in frame from base 1. CDR1 DFQATT and CDR2 SNEGSKA were looked up in the germline V gene (reference sequence).